This note documents a single TCR beta chain sequence. Its antigen is unidentified. These data originate in a study of STAT5B mutations in CD4+ large granular lymphocyte leukemia. Study-level findings and limits: Main leukemic clonotypes were patient-specific, but roughly 25% appeared at low frequency elsewhere. 8/27 top patient clones versus 2/35 control clones were TRBV06-family.

This was a survey-level run. Methods used by the authors: A productive frequency of 2.59 x 10-5 was the lowest detectable. Clones were read by immunoSEQ multiplex PCR, and TCRdb kept only the in-frame ones, dropping some. The V and J calls and the clone size are those of that table, but D and trimming were determined from the DNA. In the table there are 30,000 or so clones, about 77% of which are singletons. The CDR3 totals 15 residues. Trimming took 3 bases from V and 2 from J, leaving 11 bases between them. The germline CDR1 and CDR2 sequences are SGHTA and FQGNSA. The clonotype was recovered from a human donor in good health. The J gene is TRBJ1-3, the V gene TRBV7-2; tentative D call: TRBD1 (5 bases). Sequenced sample: CD4+ T cells from blood buffy coats. CDR3 in DNA: TGTGCCAGCAGCTTGAGAGGGGTCCCTGGAAACACCATATATTTT. Amino acid sequence: CASSLRGVPGNTIYF.